This note documents a single TCR beta chain sequence. The antigen is not known. All donors were healthy HIV-negative adults lacking recent acute infections or vaccinations. The entry originates in a study of shared clonotypes between healthy human individuals. Replicate PCRs run on sorted subsets employed 200 ng DNA, 30,000 to 35,000 T cell genomes. In the authors' workflow: ImmunoSEQ output held junction-only sequences without quality scores, so filtering differed. Assay used: immunoSEQ multiplex PCR; TCRdb lists only in-frame clones, some missing. V and J calls plus clone size are reproduced from that table; the DNA served to infer D and trimming. The sample includes about 380,000 clones, roughly 96% seen only once; the top ten take about 0.32%. CDR1 is LNHDA and CDR2 is SQIVND in the germline V gene (reference sequence). The V end lost 1 base, the J end lost 1 base, and 10 bases lay between the germline ends. CDR3 length equals 15 residues.

Study observations and caveats: It was the non-shared clonotypes that had lower generation probabilities than clonotypes shared by all four donors.

This TCR derives from a man under 40 in good health. The gene calls are TRBV19 and TRBJ2-5; perhaps TRBD2 as D (7 bases). The sequencing sample was made of memory CD8+ T cells sorted from blood. Subset denoted: CD45RO+ cells pooled with CCR7-negative TemRA cells. The CDR3 loop reads CASSIGGGAQETQYF. The CDR3 bases are TGTGCCAGTAGTATAGGAGGGGGGGCCCAAGAGACCCAGTACTTC.